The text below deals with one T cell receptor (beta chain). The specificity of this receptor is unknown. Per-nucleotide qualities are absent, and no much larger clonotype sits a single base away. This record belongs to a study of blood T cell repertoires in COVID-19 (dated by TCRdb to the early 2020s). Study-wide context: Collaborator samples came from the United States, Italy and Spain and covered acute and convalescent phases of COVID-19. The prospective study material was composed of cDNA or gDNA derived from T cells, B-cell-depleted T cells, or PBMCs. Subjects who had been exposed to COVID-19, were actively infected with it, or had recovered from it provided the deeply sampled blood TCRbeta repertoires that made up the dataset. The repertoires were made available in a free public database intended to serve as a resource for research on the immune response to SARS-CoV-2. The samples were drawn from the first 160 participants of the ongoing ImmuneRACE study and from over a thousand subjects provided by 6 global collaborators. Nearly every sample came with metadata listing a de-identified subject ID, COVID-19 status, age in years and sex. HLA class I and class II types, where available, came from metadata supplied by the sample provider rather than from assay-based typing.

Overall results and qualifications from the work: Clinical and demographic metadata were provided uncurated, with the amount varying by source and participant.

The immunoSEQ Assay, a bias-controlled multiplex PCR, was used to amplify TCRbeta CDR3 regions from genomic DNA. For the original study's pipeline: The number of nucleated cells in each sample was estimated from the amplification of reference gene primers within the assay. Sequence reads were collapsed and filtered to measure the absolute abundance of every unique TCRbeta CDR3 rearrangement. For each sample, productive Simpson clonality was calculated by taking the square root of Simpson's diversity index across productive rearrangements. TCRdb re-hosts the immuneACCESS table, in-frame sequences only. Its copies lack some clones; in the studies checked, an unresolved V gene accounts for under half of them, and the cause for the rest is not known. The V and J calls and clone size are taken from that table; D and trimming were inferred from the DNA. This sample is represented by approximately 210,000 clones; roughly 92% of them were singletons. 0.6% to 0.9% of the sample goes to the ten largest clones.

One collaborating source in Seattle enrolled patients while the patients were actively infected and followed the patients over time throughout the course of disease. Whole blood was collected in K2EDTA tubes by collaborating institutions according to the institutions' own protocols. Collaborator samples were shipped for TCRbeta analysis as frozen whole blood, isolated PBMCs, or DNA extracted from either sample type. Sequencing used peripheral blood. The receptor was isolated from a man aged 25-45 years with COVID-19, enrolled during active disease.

CDR3 loop: CASSQDGVQGLRDYGYTF. The nucleotide sequence is TGTGCCAGCAGCCAAGATGGGGTTCAGGGGCTTCGGGACTATGGCTACACCTTC. Recombination linked TRBV3-1 (or the pseudogene TRBV3-2) to TRBJ1-2; TRBD1 is a possible D gene, resting on 6 matching bases. The germline V gene (reference sequence) gives CDR1 as LGHDT and CDR2 as YNNKEL. V is cut by 0 bases and J by 3 bases, and the space between the germline ends is 20 bases. From the cysteine up to the phenylalanine, the CDR3 has a length of 18 residues. Only the CDR3 region is kept as DNA, spanning 54 bases read in frame from base 1.